This T cell receptor (beta chain) stems from a study of blood T cell repertoires in COVID-19 (dated by TCRdb to 2018 to 2020). The study in broad terms: Samples from collaborators originated in the United States, Italy and Spain and spanned both the acute and convalescent phases of COVID-19. The prospective study material was composed of cDNA or gDNA derived from T cells, B-cell-depleted T cells, or PBMCs. The dataset comprised deeply sampled blood TCRbeta repertoires from subjects exposed to, actively infected with, or recovered from COVID-19. A freely available public database, intended as a resource for researchers studying the immune response to SARS-CoV-2, is where the repertoires were released. Samples came from the ongoing ImmuneRACE study (first 160 participants) plus 1,254 subjects from 6 global collaborators. A de-identified subject ID, COVID-19 status, age in years and sex were almost always included in the sample metadata. Where available, HLA class I and class II types were obtained from metadata supplied by the sample provider rather than from assay-based typing.

On this clone itself: What this receptor recognizes is not known. The input lacks base qualities; no much larger clone sits a single base away.

Each collaborating institution followed its own protocols to collect whole blood in K2EDTA tubes. For TCRbeta analysis, collaborators shipped samples in one of three forms: frozen whole blood, isolated PBMCs, or DNA extracted from either of those sample types. TCRbeta CDR3 regions were amplified from genomic DNA by means of the immunoSEQ Assay, a bias-controlled multiplex PCR. In the source study's methods: The number of nucleated cells in each sample was estimated from the amplification of reference gene primers within the assay. To quantify the absolute abundance of each unique TCRbeta CDR3 rearrangement, sequence reads were collapsed and filtered. For each sample, productive Simpson clonality was calculated by taking the square root of Simpson's diversity index across productive rearrangements. TCRdb took over this immuneACCESS table, retaining in-frame rearrangements with V and J assigned. Such tables are incomplete; in checked studies, under half of the missing clones stem from an unresolved V gene, and the remainder is unexplained. V, J and clone size reflect that table, while D and trimming were determined from the DNA. The sample table records approximately 46,000 clones; about 89% of these occur just once. Roughly a sixth of the sample is held by the ten biggest clonotypes.

The paper as a whole reports these results and caveats: The amount of clinical and demographic metadata varied by source and participant and was provided uncurated.

The germline V and J ends show losses of 6 bases and 0 bases respectively, and no gene match explains 0 bases of the junction. Taken from the germline V gene, the CDR1 and CDR2 loops are SGHTA and FQGNSA. The CDR3 goes from the cysteine to the phenylalanine over 14 residues. Just the 42-base CDR3 DNA is kept, in frame starting at base 1. Sequenced sample: peripheral blood. Recombination connected TRBV7-2 to TRBJ2-1, and TRBD1 aligns with 9 junction nucleotides. The sequence was collected from a man between 65 and 80 years old with active COVID-19. The nucleotides read TGTGCCAGCAGGGACAGGGGCTCCTACAATGAGCAGTTCTTC. The translation is CASRDRGSYNEQFF.